This T cell receptor (beta chain) was documented in a study of blood T cell repertoires in COVID-19. Whole-study context: The cDNA or gDNA used as material had been derived from T cells, B-cell-depleted T cells, or PBMCs.

Sequencing used immunoSEQ multiplex PCR; TCRdb keeps in-frame clones, though not all of them. The sample includes 120,000 to 150,000 clones, around 84% of them seen just once. The source is a human donor in a cohort sampled during active COVID-19. Sequencing was carried out using peripheral blood.

CDR3 residues: CATRDSLNYGYTF. DNA for the CDR3: TGTGCCACCAGGGACAGCTTGAACTATGGCTACACCTTC. V is TRBV27 and J is TRBJ1-2; 7 positions match TRBD1. J was trimmed by 2 bases and V by 10 bases; bases with no gene match: 7. The CDR3 sequence is 13 residues long. Germline CDR1 is MNHEY and CDR2 is SMNVEV (reference sequence).